A selection of T cell receptor beta chains follows, all from one sample in a study of post-analysis software for immune sequencing data. TCRdb re-called the PCR reads through MiXCR, storing one row per CDR3 protein. The profile shows about 170,000 distinct CDR3 sequences, about 30% of them singletons. Material for sequencing was blood. The receptors shown here come from a girl aged 10-17 years with multiple sclerosis. Each CDR3 is given with its conserved first and last residue. The order of the fields is clone size, D gene, V gene, J gene, CDR3 DNA, CDR3 protein. D genes are given only for firm matches. A clone size is listed for some rows: how often the clone was seen (once, few, many), or a class if it is expanded.

clone size: few; D gene: TRBD2; V gene: TRBV5-6; J gene: TRBJ2-3; CDR3 DNA: TGTGCCAGCAGCTCTGCTAAGACTAGCGGGAGGACAGATACGCAGTATTTT; CDR3 protein: CASSSAKTSGRTDTQYF
clone size: NA; D gene: NA; V gene: TRBV20-1; J gene: TRBJ1-6; CDR3 DNA: TGCAGTGCTAGCGTTGGGGAAAATTCACCCCTCCACTTT; CDR3 protein: CSASVGENSPLHF
clone size: NA; D gene: NA; V gene: TRBV12-3/TRBV12-4; J gene: TRBJ2-1; CDR3 DNA: TGTGCCAGCAGTGCCTTTAGGGACAATGAGGAATTCTTC; CDR3 protein: CASSAFRDNEEFF
clone size: NA; D gene: TRBD2; V gene: TRBV6-6; J gene: TRBJ2-7; CDR3 DNA: TGTGCCAGCAGTTGGTGGGAGGGCCCCAATGAGCAGTACTTC; CDR3 protein: CASSWWEGPNEQYF
clone size: NA; D gene: TRBD2; V gene: TRBV5-1; J gene: TRBJ2-1; CDR3 DNA: TGCGCCAGCAGCTTGGGGCCTAGCGTCGGGAGGGTCTACAATGAGCGGTTCTTC; CDR3 protein: CASSLGPSVGRVYNERFF
clone size: many; D gene: TRBD2; V gene: TRBV29-1; J gene: TRBJ2-7; CDR3 DNA: TGCAGCGTCAGGTTTAGCGGGTTCTCCTACGAGCAGTACTTC; CDR3 protein: CSVRFSGFSYEQYF
clone size: NA; D gene: TRBD1; V gene: TRBV27; J gene: TRBJ2-7; CDR3 DNA: TGTGCCAGCAGTTTGGACAGGGAGAGGTACGAGCAGTACTTC; CDR3 protein: CASSLDRERYEQYF
clone size: NA; D gene: TRBD2; V gene: TRBV4-1; J gene: TRBJ2-3; CDR3 DNA: TGCGCCAGCAGCCAACTTTCTAGCGGCGGCACAGATACGCAGTATTTT; CDR3 protein: CASSQLSSGGTDTQYF
clone size: NA; D gene: NA; V gene: TRBV9; J gene: TRBJ2-1; CDR3 DNA: TGTGCCAGCAGCGGCCGGGGAAACAATGAGCAGTTCTTC; CDR3 protein: CASSGRGNNEQFF
clone size: few; D gene: TRBD1; V gene: TRBV20-1; J gene: TRBJ2-3; CDR3 DNA: TGCAGTGCTAGAGATCCTTCGGGGACAGGGCGCACAGATACGCAGTATTTT; CDR3 protein: CSARDPSGTGRTDTQYF
clone size: NA; D gene: NA; V gene: TRBV5-6; J gene: TRBJ1-4; CDR3 DNA: TGTGCCAGCCGTGAGGGTTTGACTAATGAAAAACTGTTTTTT; CDR3 protein: CASREGLTNEKLFF
clone size: few; D gene: TRBD1; V gene: TRBV29-1; J gene: TRBJ1-4; CDR3 DNA: TGCAGCGTGGGGAGAGCGACAGGGAGCTCTGAAAAACTGTTTTTT; CDR3 protein: CSVGRATGSSEKLFF
clone size: many; D gene: NA; V gene: TRBV29-1; J gene: TRBJ1-1; CDR3 DNA: TGCAGCGTACAGGGCACTGAAGCTTTCTTT; CDR3 protein: CSVQGTEAFF
clone size: many; D gene: NA; V gene: TRBV5-1; J gene: TRBJ2-1; CDR3 DNA: TGCGCCAGCAGCTTGGGGCCTAGCAATGAGCAGTTCTTC; CDR3 protein: CASSLGPSNEQFF
clone size: NA; D gene: NA; V gene: TRBV28; J gene: TRBJ2-7; CDR3 DNA: TGTGCCAGCAGTTGGGATCGGCTTGGTGGCGATGAGCAGTACTTC; CDR3 protein: CASSWDRLGGDEQYF
clone size: NA; D gene: NA; V gene: TRBV12-3/TRBV12-4; J gene: TRBJ2-7; CDR3 DNA: TGTGCCAGCAGGTTGCCCCCCCAAATGAAGCAGTACTTC; CDR3 protein: CASRLPPQMKQYF
clone size: few; D gene: NA; V gene: TRBV10-3; J gene: TRBJ1-3; CDR3 DNA: TGTGCCATCATGAAACCCGAATACTCTGGAAACACCATATATTTT; CDR3 protein: CAIMKPEYSGNTIYF
clone size: NA; D gene: NA; V gene: TRBV5-6; J gene: TRBJ2-7; CDR3 DNA: TGTGCCAGCAGCCCGGTAGGGAACTCCTACGAGCAGTACTTC; CDR3 protein: CASSPVGNSYEQYF
clone size: few; D gene: NA; V gene: TRBV5-1; J gene: TRBJ2-1; CDR3 DNA: TGCGCCAGCAGCTGGGACATTAGCATCGAGCAGTTCTTC; CDR3 protein: CASSWDISIEQFF
clone size: few; D gene: NA; V gene: TRBV19; J gene: TRBJ1-2; CDR3 DNA: TGTGCCAGTACGAAGGACAGCTTGATTAACTATGGCTACACCTTC; CDR3 protein: CASTKDSLINYGYTF
clone size: many; D gene: NA; V gene: TRBV5-6; J gene: TRBJ2-7; CDR3 DNA: TGTGCCAGCAGCTTGGGGGCGGGCTACTCCTACGAGCAGTACTTC; CDR3 protein: CASSLGAGYSYEQYF
clone size: NA; D gene: NA; V gene: TRBV20-1; J gene: TRBJ1-2; CDR3 DNA: TGCAGTGCTCGCCGGGACCCCCCTAACTGGTACTACACCTTC; CDR3 protein: CSARRDPPNWYYTF
clone size: many; D gene: TRBD1; V gene: TRBV3-1; J gene: TRBJ1-5; CDR3 DNA: TGTGCCAGCAGCGCCGGACAGGGAGCGAATCAGCCCCAGCATTTT; CDR3 protein: CASSAGQGANQPQHF
clone size: few; D gene: TRBD2; V gene: TRBV12-3/TRBV12-4; J gene: TRBJ2-2; CDR3 DNA: TGTGCCAGCAGCCTATTACTAGCGACGAACACCGGGGAGCTGTTTTTT; CDR3 protein: CASSLLLATNTGELFF
clone size: many; D gene: TRBD2; V gene: TRBV7-2; J gene: TRBJ2-1; CDR3 DNA: TGTGCCAGCAGCCCTAGCGGGAGGACCTACAATGAGCAGTTCTTC; CDR3 protein: CASSPSGRTYNEQFF
clone size: few; D gene: NA; V gene: TRBV25-1; J gene: TRBJ2-7; CDR3 DNA: TGTGCCAGGATCCCGTGCCGTGGGAACTCCTACGAGCAGTACTTC; CDR3 protein: CARIPCRGNSYEQYF
clone size: NA; D gene: TRBD2; V gene: TRBV5-1; J gene: TRBJ2-1; CDR3 DNA: TGCGCCAGCAGCTTGTCGGGGACTAGCGGGAGCAATGAGCAGTTCTTC; CDR3 protein: CASSLSGTSGSNEQFF
clone size: many; D gene: NA; V gene: TRBV9; J gene: TRBJ2-7; CDR3 DNA: TGTGCCAGCAGCGTAGCTACTGGGCCTCAGTACGAGCAGTACTTC; CDR3 protein: CASSVATGPQYEQYF
clone size: few; D gene: TRBD2; V gene: TRBV6-2/TRBV6-3; J gene: TRBJ2-2; CDR3 DNA: TGTGCCAGCGCCCATGGACTAGCGGGAGGGCTCTACACCGGGGAGCTGTTTTTT; CDR3 protein: CASAHGLAGGLYTGELFF
clone size: NA; D gene: NA; V gene: TRBV28; J gene: TRBJ2-1; CDR3 DNA: TGTGCCAGCACAACCATAAACAATGAGCAGTTCTTC; CDR3 protein: CASTTINNEQFF
clone size: NA; D gene: NA; V gene: TRBV5-6; J gene: TRBJ1-5; CDR3 DNA: TGTGCCAGCAGCTTGGACAAAGGGGGCAATCAGCCCCAGCATTTT; CDR3 protein: CASSLDKGGNQPQHF
clone size: NA; D gene: NA; V gene: TRBV28; J gene: TRBJ2-1; CDR3 DNA: TGTGCCAGCAGCCGACCCGACAGAGAAACGGGGTTCTTC; CDR3 protein: CASSRPDRETGFF
clone size: many; D gene: TRBD1; V gene: TRBV20-1; J gene: TRBJ1-2; CDR3 DNA: TGCAGTGGGGCAGAGGGGGCGTCTCGTGGCTACACCTTC; CDR3 protein: CSGAEGASRGYTF
clone size: NA; D gene: NA; V gene: TRBV27; J gene: TRBJ2-7; CDR3 DNA: TGTGCCAGCAGCCGAACGGACCTCGACTACGAGCAGTACTTC; CDR3 protein: CASSRTDLDYEQYF
clone size: NA; D gene: NA; V gene: TRBV21-1; J gene: TRBJ2-3; CDR3 DNA: TGTGCCAGCCTTCGTCGGAGGTGGGACGGAAAAGGAAGCACAGATACGCAGTATTTT; CDR3 protein: CASLRRRWDGKGSTDTQYF
clone size: NA; D gene: NA; V gene: TRBV5-1; J gene: TRBJ1-1; CDR3 DNA: TGCGCCAGCAGCCGTGGATACAGGGTAGAGAACACTGAAGCTTTCTTT; CDR3 protein: CASSRGYRVENTEAFF
clone size: NA; D gene: TRBD1; V gene: TRBV6-5; J gene: TRBJ1-5; CDR3 DNA: TGTGCCGGCAGTTACTCGGGGACAGCGAATCAGCCCCAGCATTTT; CDR3 protein: CAGSYSGTANQPQHF
clone size: many; D gene: NA; V gene: TRBV25-1; J gene: TRBJ2-3; CDR3 DNA: TGTGCCAGCAGTGGTGATACGCAGTATTTT; CDR3 protein: CASSGDTQYF
clone size: few; D gene: NA; V gene: TRBV28; J gene: TRBJ1-5; CDR3 DNA: TGTGCCAGCAGTCCGTCCGGGACCTTCGGAAGTCAGCCCCAGCATTTT; CDR3 protein: CASSPSGTFGSQPQHF
clone size: many; D gene: TRBD1; V gene: TRBV12-3/TRBV12-4; J gene: TRBJ1-4; CDR3 DNA: TGTGCCAGCAGTTTAACCGGACAGGGCCTTAATGAAAAACTGTTTTTT; CDR3 protein: CASSLTGQGLNEKLFF
clone size: NA; D gene: NA; V gene: TRBV10-3; J gene: TRBJ1-5; CDR3 DNA: TGTGCCATCAGCCCTGGGGGGGGCGCGAATCATCAGCCCCAGCATTTT; CDR3 protein: CAISPGGGANHQPQHF
clone size: NA; D gene: NA; V gene: TRBV6-1; J gene: TRBJ2-3; CDR3 DNA: TGTGCCAGCAGTCGGAGTTTCGGTTTAGATACGCAGTATTTT; CDR3 protein: CASSRSFGLDTQYF
clone size: few; D gene: TRBD1; V gene: TRBV7-9; J gene: TRBJ2-1; CDR3 DNA: TGTGCCAGCAGCTCCACGATCCAACAGGGGGCCTACAATGAGCAGTTCTTC; CDR3 protein: CASSSTIQQGAYNEQFF
clone size: NA; D gene: NA; V gene: TRBV15; J gene: TRBJ1-1; CDR3 DNA: TGTGCCACCAGCAGAGTGATTACTCGAGACACTGAAGCTTTCTTT; CDR3 protein: CATSRVITRDTEAFF
clone size: many; D gene: TRBD2; V gene: TRBV20-1; J gene: TRBJ2-7; CDR3 DNA: TGCAGTGCTGTCCAGACTAGCGGGCACTACGAGCAGTACTTC; CDR3 protein: CSAVQTSGHYEQYF
clone size: many; D gene: TRBD2; V gene: TRBV24-1; J gene: TRBJ2-3; CDR3 DNA: TGTGCCACCAGTGACCAGCAGGGAGTAGCGGGAGGGCAGGGCACAGATACGCAGTATTTT; CDR3 protein: CATSDQQGVAGGQGTDTQYF
clone size: few; D gene: TRBD1; V gene: TRBV6-1; J gene: TRBJ1-2; CDR3 DNA: TGTGCCAGCAGTGACTTAAATCGCCGGGACAGAGTCTCGTTCTACACCTTC; CDR3 protein: CASSDLNRRDRVSFYTF
clone size: few; D gene: TRBD2; V gene: TRBV20-1; J gene: TRBJ2-2; CDR3 DNA: TGCAGTGCTCAGGGACTAGCGGGAGGGGAAAGCACCGGGGAGCTGTTTTTT; CDR3 protein: CSAQGLAGGESTGELFF
clone size: NA; D gene: NA; V gene: TRBV7-8; J gene: TRBJ2-3; CDR3 DNA: TGTGCCAGCAGCTTAAGACGGCCGGGGAGCACAGATACGCAGTATTTT; CDR3 protein: CASSLRRPGSTDTQYF
clone size: NA; D gene: TRBD2; V gene: TRBV7-2; J gene: TRBJ2-3; CDR3 DNA: TGTGCCAGCAGGACCCCTAGCGGGGGCACAGATACGCAGTATTTT; CDR3 protein: CASRTPSGGTDTQYF
clone size: few; D gene: NA; V gene: TRBV3-1; J gene: TRBJ2-3; CDR3 DNA: TGTGCCAGCAGCCCTCCTAGCGCTAGCACAGATACGCAGTATTTT; CDR3 protein: CASSPPSASTDTQYF
clone size: NA; D gene: NA; V gene: TRBV10-3; J gene: TRBJ1-1; CDR3 DNA: TGTGCCATCAGTGAAGCAGGGGAGAACACTGAAGCTTTCTTT; CDR3 protein: CAISEAGENTEAFF
clone size: NA; D gene: NA; V gene: TRBV7-2; J gene: TRBJ2-7; CDR3 DNA: TGTGCCAGCACCTCCTACAATGAGCAGTACTTC; CDR3 protein: CASTSYNEQYF
clone size: few; D gene: NA; V gene: TRBV20-1; J gene: TRBJ2-1; CDR3 DNA: TGCAGTGCTAGAGATCCCCTCCGAGATCAACTCTACAATGAGCAGTTCTTC; CDR3 protein: CSARDPLRDQLYNEQFF
clone size: many; D gene: NA; V gene: TRBV15; J gene: TRBJ2-7; CDR3 DNA: TGTGCCACCAGCAGAGATTCGAGCGTTGGCTACGAGCAGTACTTC; CDR3 protein: CATSRDSSVGYEQYF
clone size: few; D gene: NA; V gene: TRBV11-2; J gene: TRBJ2-1; CDR3 DNA: TGTGCCAGCAGCTCCGTCCGGGGATCCTACAATGAGCAGTTCTTC; CDR3 protein: CASSSVRGSYNEQFF
clone size: few; D gene: TRBD1; V gene: TRBV7-9; J gene: TRBJ1-1; CDR3 DNA: TGTGCCACCGGGACAGGATCGAACACTGAAGCTTTCTTT; CDR3 protein: CATGTGSNTEAFF
clone size: few; D gene: NA; V gene: TRBV10-3; J gene: TRBJ2-2; CDR3 DNA: TGTGCCATCAGTGAACGCCCCCTGAGGGACACCGGGGAGCTGTTTTTT; CDR3 protein: CAISERPLRDTGELFF
clone size: many; D gene: NA; V gene: TRBV7-2; J gene: TRBJ2-1; CDR3 DNA: TGTGCCAGCAGCTTCTCTCGGGGGTACAATGAGCAGTTCTTC; CDR3 protein: CASSFSRGYNEQFF
clone size: many; D gene: NA; V gene: TRBV12-3/TRBV12-4; J gene: TRBJ2-1; CDR3 DNA: TGTGCCAGCAGTTTCGTGGAGATGCATGAGCAGTTCTTC; CDR3 protein: CASSFVEMHEQFF